The source of this T cell receptor beta chain is a study of cytomegalovirus exposure and HLA in healthy donors. For the study at large: Prior work identified some 120 million unique TCR beta sequences in around 170 million T cells.

Comments on this clone: As yet, its antigen is unknown. Other DNA sequences in the sample encode the same CDR3.

PCR involved 60 Vbeta and 13 Jbeta primers. The assay was immunoSEQ multiplex PCR, and TCRdb's table has in-frame clones only and misses some. Of about 110,000 clones in the sample, roughly 13% were seen once. Study findings and constraints: It has been reported that TCR beta sequences accurately predicted the HLA-A and HLA-B alleles of most subjects. For cytomegalovirus status, the classifier reportedly gave diagnoses with high specificity and sensitivity. Later on, a genetic analysis was performed. It linked a missense variant in DCLRE1C with V- and J-gene trimming of TCR beta.

V shed 5 bases and J shed 3 bases, with 7 bases lying between them. CDR3 length equals 11 residues. Germline loops: CDR1 DFQATT, CDR2 SNEGSKA (reference sequence). The chain combines TRBV20-1 with TRBJ1-1; the D gene is possibly TRBD1 (5 bases). This TCR was recovered from a man aged 40-55 years in good health and CMV-seropositive. Material: PBMCs. In DNA form, the CDR3 reads TGCAGTGCTCCGACAGACACTGAAGCTTTCTTT. Protein product: CSAPTDTEAFF.